This passage covers 32 T cell receptor beta chains from one sample sequenced in a study of cytomegalovirus exposure and HLA in healthy donors. PCR employed 60 Vbeta and 13 Jbeta primers. Data came from immunoSEQ multiplex PCR; TCRdb stores just in-frame clones and leaves some out. The sample includes 150,000 to 200,000 clones, roughly 80% of them seen just once. The sequenced sample was PBMCs. The receptors here all came from a female donor in good health and CMV-seronegative.

The rearrangement links TRBV28 to TRBJ2-7; 7 bases are a match to TRBD1. The V and J ends lost 6 bases and 2 bases, in that order; junction bases with no gene match: 7. CDR3 length: 14 residues. The germline V gene has CDR1 MDHEN and CDR2 SYDVKM. This chain's CDR3 is CASRPGTVTYEQYF. CDR3 bases: TGTGCCAGCAGGCCCGGGACAGTTACCTACGAGCAGTACTTC.

The CDR3 DNA reads as TGTGCCAGTAGTATATGGGGACAGCCTTACTCCTACGAGCAGTACTTC. Protein sequence: CASSIWGQPYSYEQYF. The chain combines TRBV19 with TRBJ2-7; 7 bases are a match to TRBD1. The CDR3 has 16 residues. J lost 0 bases, V lost 2 bases, and 7 bases had no gene match. Looked up from germline, CDR1 is LNHDA and CDR2 is SQIVND (reference sequence).

The chain combines TRBV11-2 with TRBJ2-3; TRBD2 matches at 9 bases. Trimming at V came to 1 base and at J to 4 bases, leaving 3 bases not matched to a gene. CDR3 length: 15 amino acids. The germline gives CDR1 SGHAT, CDR2 FQNNGV. The DNA of the CDR3 is TGTGCCAGCAGCTTAGGTAGCGGGGGCCCAGATACGCAGTATTTT. This codes for CASSLGSGGPDTQYF.

The V call is TRBV9, the J call TRBJ2-3; 8 bases fit TRBD2. The CDR3 has 16 residues. V was clipped by 0 bases and J by 3 bases; unmatched bases: 6. CDR1 is SGDLS, CDR2 YYNGEE, per germline. CDR3 nucleotides: TGTGCCAGCAGCGTAGGAACGGGGGGGCGGACAGATACGCAGTATTTT. As protein: CASSVGTGGRTDTQYF.

There are a few counts of this clone. V usage is TRBV5-1 and J usage is TRBJ1-5; TRBD1 aligns across 7 bases. With V trimmed by 0 bases and J by 1 base, 1 base remained unmatched. CDR1 SGHRS and CDR2 YFSETQ come from the germline V gene. The CDR3 contains 15 residues. In nucleotides, the CDR3 is TGCGCCAGCAGCTTGGAGGGACAGAGCAATCAGCCCCAGCATTTT. The encoded protein is CASSLEGQSNQPQHF.

This clone was counted between two and nine times. The V and J genes are TRBV29-1 and TRBJ2-7; 7 bases match TRBD2. The germline CDR1 and CDR2 sequences are SQVTM and ANQGSEA. V lost 1 base to trimming and J lost 7 bases; unmatched junction nucleotides: 10. The CDR3 loop spans 14 amino acids. The CDR3 is CSVEVRGTAGEQYF. In DNA, the CDR3 is TGCAGCGTTGAAGTCCGGGGAACAGCGGGGGAGCAGTACTTC.

The rearrangement links TRBV10-3 to TRBJ1-1, with D tentatively TRBD1 (6 bases). V was cut by 2 bases and J by 6 bases, with 16 bases left in between. This CDR3 region has 15 residues. The germline V gene has CDR1 ENHRY and CDR2 SYGVKD. CDR3: CAISEPQGTKAEAFF. The CDR3 DNA is TGTGCCATCAGTGAGCCACAGGGTACGAAGGCTGAAGCTTTCTTT.

This chain connects TRBV30 to TRBJ1-2; the D gene is possibly TRBD1 (6 bases). The length of the CDR3 is 12 residues. The V gene's germline CDR1 is GTSNPN and CDR2 SVGIG (reference sequence). Between the trimmed V and J ends, which lost 4 bases and 2 bases, there was a span of 8 bases. CDR3 sequence: CAWTTGNYGYTF. The CDR3 DNA is TGTGCCTGGACAACAGGGAACTATGGCTACACCTTC.

This sequence joins TRBV27 and TRBJ2-1, with 9 nucleotides matching TRBD2. Germline CDR1 is MNHEY and CDR2 is SMNVEV (reference sequence). Losses at the gene ends were 5 bases for V and 6 bases for J; bases not matched to a gene: 8. CDR3 length equals 15 residues. DNA for the CDR3: TGTGCCAGCAGTACCTCTAGCGGGGCAACCAATGAGCAGTTCTTC. Protein product: CASSTSSGATNEQFF.

This clone appeared a single time. The gene calls are TRBV7-6 and TRBJ2-7, with D possibly matching TRBD2 (6 bases). CDR1 is SGHVS, CDR2 FNYEAQ, per germline. This CDR3 is built from 14 residues. With 0 bases removed from V and 3 bases from J, the gap between germline ends came to 9 bases. CDR3 nucleotides: TGTGCCAGCAGCTTAGCCTCCGGGGGCTACGAGCAGTACTTC. Its translation: CASSLASGGYEQYF.

J is TRBJ1-5 and V is TRBV5-1; perhaps TRBD1 as D (5 bases). The CDR3 covers 16 residues. V lost 4 bases and J 0 bases, leaving 14 bases between the germline ends. Germline CDR1 is SGHRS and CDR2 is YFSETQ. The CDR3 reads CASSPGTPYSNQPQHF. In DNA form, the CDR3 reads TGCGCCAGCAGCCCTGGGACTCCATATAGCAATCAGCCCCAGCATTTT.

This chain connects TRBV7-2 to TRBJ1-3, with 9 nucleotides matching TRBD1. The junction had 3 bases not matched to a gene; V was cut back by 1 base and J by 5 bases. Germline CDR1 SGHTA, CDR2 FQGNSA. CDR3 length: 15 amino acids. CDR3 protein: CASSLDRGRRNTIYF. CDR3 coding DNA: TGTGCCAGCAGCTTAGACAGGGGGCGTCGAAACACCATATATTTT.

In this sample, this clone turned up once. This chain links TRBV11-2 with TRBJ2-3, with TRBD2 matching over 14 bases. This CDR3 region has 16 residues. The germline V gene encodes CDR1 SGHAT and CDR2 FQNNGV. The V and J ends lost 3 bases and 6 bases, in that order; junction bases with no gene match: 5. The DNA of the CDR3 is TGTGCCAGCAGCTTTGGGACTAGCGGGAGCATGGATACGCAGTATTTT. Translation gives CASSFGTSGSMDTQYF.

The chain links TRBV6-5 to TRBJ2-5; 7 bases fit TRBD1. Looked up from germline, CDR1 is MNHEY and CDR2 is SVGAGI. V lost 6 bases to trimming and J lost 3 bases; unmatched junction nucleotides: 7. CDR3 size: 14 residues. This CDR3 is CASSLGTVKETQYF. The CDR3 bases are TGTGCCAGCAGCCTAGGGACAGTGAAAGAGACCCAGTACTTC.

This clone was recorded once. J is TRBJ2-7 and V is TRBV5-5, with 9 bases aligning to TRBD1. The CDR3 is 16 residues long. J lost 3 bases, V lost 0 bases, and 7 bases had no gene match. In germline, CDR1 is SGHKS, CDR2 YYEKEE (reference sequence). In DNA, the CDR3 is TGTGCCAGCAGCTTGGGGGCCGGGACAGGGAGCTACGAGCAGTACTTC. Its translation is CASSLGAGTGSYEQYF. The full variable domain, its missing parts supplied by reference TRBV5-5 and TRBJ2-7, is DAGVTQSPTHLIKTRGQQVTLRCSPISGHKSVSWYQQVLGQGPQFIFQYYEKEERGRGNFPDRFSARQFPNYSSELNVNALLLGDSALYLCASSLGAGTGSYEQYFGPGTRLTVT.

This chain links TRBV7-3 with TRBJ1-2; D uncertain. Per germline, CDR1 SGHTA and CDR2 FQGTGA. The length of the CDR3 is 15 residues. V was trimmed by 5 bases and J by 4 bases, leaving 17 bases between them. CDR3 DNA: TGTGCCAGCAGCCCACAGCCACAAGGTCCCTATGGCTACACCTTC. This sequence encodes CASSPQPQGPYGYTF.

The chain combines TRBV5-1 with TRBJ2-2; D is unclear. With 4 bases removed from V and 2 bases from J, the gap between germline ends came to 12 bases. The CDR3 runs to 15 residues. Germline-derived CDR1 and CDR2 are SGHRS and YFSETQ. The CDR3 DNA follows: TGCGCCAGCAGCCCTCTCCGGGTTAACACCGGGGAGCTGTTTTTT. It yields the protein CASSPLRVNTGELFF.

The V call is TRBV11-2, the J call TRBJ2-1; 7 nucleotides align to TRBD2. Germline V gene data show CDR1 as SGHAT and CDR2 as FQNNGV. There are 14 residues in the CDR3. The V gene end was trimmed by 6 bases and the J gene end by 5 bases; junction bases not matched to a gene: 7. The CDR3 DNA sequence: TGTGCCAGCAGTCCCTGGGACTACGACAATGAGCAGTTCTTC. The encoded protein is CASSPWDYDNEQFF. Drawing the rest from reference TRBV11-2 and TRBJ2-1, the complete variable domain is EAGVAQSPRYKIIEKRQSVAFWCNPISGHATLYWYQQILGQGPKLLIQFQNNGVVDDSQLPKDRFSAERLKGVDSTLKIQPAKLEDSAVYLCASSPWDYDNEQFFGPGTRLTVL.

The chain recombines TRBV7-9 with TRBJ2-7; possibly TRBD2 for D (5 bases). CDR1 is SEHNR, CDR2 FQNEAQ, per germline (reference sequence). CDR3 size: 14 residues. The ends were cut back, 9 bases at V and 10 bases at J, with 25 bases in the middle. CDR3 nucleotide sequence: TGTGCCAGTCAACCTCCGGGGAACGAGGTAAAACAGTACTTC. It specifies CASQPPGNEVKQYF. Full variable domain (rest looked up from reference TRBV7-9 and TRBJ2-7): DTGVSQNPRHKITKRGQNVTFRCDPISEHNRLYWYRQTLGQGPEFLTYFQNEAQLEKSRLLSDRFSAERPKGSFSTLEIQRTEQGDSAMYLCASQPPGNEVKQYFGPGTRLTVT.

The chain joins TRBV2 to TRBJ2-2; 11 positions agree with TRBD2. Germline assignment: CDR1 SNHLY and CDR2 FYNNEI. CDR3 length: 13 amino acids. V trimming: 6 bases; J trimming: 8 bases; junction bases outside the gene matches: 2. The CDR3 here is CASRTSGRGELFF. DNA for the CDR3: TGTGCCAGCAGAACTAGCGGGAGAGGGGAGCTGTTTTTT. Together with reference TRBV2 and TRBJ2-2, the CDR3 gives the full variable domain: EPEVTQTPSHQVTQMGQEVILRCVPISNHLYFYWYRQILGQKVEFLVSFYNNEISEKSEIFDDQFSVERPDGSNFTLKIRSTKLEDSAMYFCASRTSGRGELFFGEGSRLTVL.

The V gene is TRBV7-2, the J gene TRBJ2-7; 10 nucleotides align to TRBD2. V dropped 3 bases and J dropped 5; count of bases not matched to a gene: 7. CDR3 length: 15 residues. Germline V gives CDR1 SGHTA, CDR2 FQGNSA. CDR3 amino acids: CASSFPGLATDEQYF. As DNA, the CDR3 is TGTGCCAGCAGCTTTCCGGGACTAGCGACCGACGAGCAGTACTTC.

This rearrangement joins TRBV19 to TRBJ1-1; no clear D gene. The CDR3 spans 14 residues. Per the germline V gene, CDR1 is LNHDA and CDR2 is SQIVND (reference sequence). Between the trimmed V and J ends, which lost 6 bases and 0 bases, there was a span of 11 bases. CDR3 amino acids: CASSPRDLNTEAFF. The CDR3 nucleotides read TGTGCCAGTAGCCCTCGGGATTTGAACACTGAAGCTTTCTTT.

A single count supports this clone. The V call is TRBV7-8, the J call TRBJ1-1; TRBD1 is a possible D gene (5 bases). Trimming took 5 bases from V and 6 from J, leaving 7 bases between them. The CDR3 extends over 11 amino acids. From germline, CDR1 is SGHVS and CDR2 FQNEAQ. CDR3 residues: CASSPGAEAFF. CDR3 nucleotides: TGTGCCAGCAGCCCGGGGGCTGAAGCTTTCTTT.

The chain carries TRBV19 and TRBJ2-2; maybe TRBD2 (6 bases). V dropped 6 bases and J dropped 6 bases, with 11 bases sitting between them. The CDR3 has 13 amino acids. Germline V gene data show CDR1 as LNHDA and CDR2 as SQIVND (reference sequence). CDR3 in amino acids: CASSGSTAGELFF. CDR3 nucleotides: TGTGCCAGTAGCGGGAGTACGGCCGGGGAGCTGTTTTTT.

The chain joins TRBV9 to TRBJ1-3, with no clear D. The CDR3 spans 14 residues. The V gene's germline CDR1 is SGDLS and CDR2 YYNGEE. Trimming took 0 bases from V and 4 from J, leaving 8 bases between them. CDR3 in DNA: TGTGCCAGCAGCGTAGTCCCGGGGGGAAACACCATATATTTT. Amino acid sequence: CASSVVPGGNTIYF.

The V gene is TRBV28, the J gene TRBJ1-4; TRBD1 matches at 7 bases. V was pared by 4 bases and J by 5 bases, with 4 bases of the junction left unmatched. This CDR3 spans 14 amino acids. The V gene's germline CDR1 is MDHEN and CDR2 SYDVKM. The CDR3, as DNA: TGTGCCAGCAGTTGGACAGGAGAGAATGAAAAACTGTTTTTT. It yields the protein CASSWTGENEKLFF.

The gene calls are TRBV7-6 and TRBJ2-7, with D unclear. From germline, CDR1 is SGHVS and CDR2 FNYEAQ. The CDR3 consists of 13 residues. V was cut by 4 bases and J by 5 bases, with 12 bases left in between. The CDR3 sequence is CASSSIVGNEQYF. The CDR3 nucleotides read TGTGCCAGCAGCTCCATTGTTGGCAACGAGCAGTACTTC.

This clone appeared once. This rearrangement joins TRBV28 to TRBJ1-4, with TRBD1 matching 7 bases. V shed 6 bases and J 8 bases; nucleotides not matched to a gene: 9. The CDR3 length is 14 residues. Germline V gene data show CDR1 as MDHEN and CDR2 as SYDVKM. CDR3 in amino acids: CASSPPGGKEKLFF. Written as DNA, the CDR3 is TGTGCCAGCAGCCCCCCAGGGGGTAAGGAAAAACTGTTTTTT.

The chain uses TRBV27 and TRBJ2-3, with 10 bases that match TRBD2. CDR3 length: 15 amino acids. CDR1 is MNHEY and CDR2 is SMNVEV in the germline V gene (reference sequence). V lost 5 bases to trimming and J lost 4 bases; unmatched junction nucleotides: 6. CDR3 residues: CASSPSSGSSDTQYF. CDR3 sequence (DNA): TGTGCCAGCAGTCCATCTAGCGGGAGCTCAGATACGCAGTATTTT.

The genes are TRBV4-2 and TRBJ2-1; 11 nucleotides align to TRBD2. Germline CDR1 LGHNA, CDR2 YNFKEQ. Unmatched junction bases numbered 11, after V lost 7 bases and J lost 3 bases. This CDR3 is built from 17 residues. CDR3 DNA: TGTGCCAGCACATCCCTACTTAGCGGGAGGGACTACAATGAGCAGTTCTTC. Translated, it gives CASTSLLSGRDYNEQFF.

The rearrangement links TRBV28 to TRBJ1-1; the match to TRBD1 covers 12 bases. The CDR3 spans 19 residues. Germline CDR1 is MDHEN and CDR2 is SYDVKM. V was clipped by 6 bases and J by 1 base; unmatched bases: 15. The chain's CDR3 is CASRVTGTGGPGKNTEAFF. The CDR3 bases are TGTGCCAGCAGGGTGACCGGGACAGGGGGCCCGGGGAAGAACACTGAAGCTTTCTTT.

The chain uses TRBV28 and TRBJ1-6; D possibly corresponds to TRBD1 (5 bases). The CDR3 sequence is 13 residues long. The V gene lost 5 bases and the J gene lost 8 bases, with 10 bases spanning the gap. Germline values: CDR1 MDHEN, CDR2 SYDVKM. CDR3 DNA: TGTGCCAGCAGTGACAGTGGATATTCACCCCTCCACTTT. This translates into CASSDSGYSPLHF. Using reference TRBV28 and TRBJ1-6 for the parts outside the CDR3, the full variable domain is DVKVTQSSRYLVKRTGEKVFLECVQDMDHENMFWYRQDPGLGLRLIYFSYDVKMKEKGDIPEGYSVSREKKERFSLILESASTNQTSMYLCASSDSGYSPLHFGNGTRLTVT.